The next 16 T cell receptor beta chains were all read from a single sample in a study of cytomegalovirus exposure and HLA in healthy donors. The PCR made use of 60 Vbeta and 13 Jbeta primers. Produced via immunoSEQ multiplex PCR; TCRdb's table is partial and in-frame only. The data contain some 140,000 clones, 74% of them singletons. The material sequenced was PBMCs. The receptors stem from a young man in good health and CMV-seronegative.

This chain joins TRBV4-3 and TRBJ1-6; D ambiguous. CDR3 size: 17 residues. Looked up from germline, CDR1 is LGHNA and CDR2 is YSLEER. Deletions cut 1 base from V and 3 bases from J, with 13 bases between. The CDR3, as DNA: TGCGCCAGCAGCCAAGTCGACTTTAGAAGCTATAATTCACCCCTCCACTTT. It codes for CASSQVDFRSYNSPLHF.

The CDR3 DNA follows: TGTGCCAGCAGTTTATCCGCTGGGGACAGTGGCTACACCTTC. Its protein product is CASSLSAGDSGYTF. The chain links TRBV27 to TRBJ1-2; 7 nucleotides agree with TRBD1. CDR3 size: 14 residues. Germline values: CDR1 MNHEY, CDR2 SMNVEV (reference sequence). J lost 7 bases, V lost 0 bases, and 5 bases had no gene match.

This chain uses TRBV28 with TRBJ2-7; 10 bases are a match to TRBD1. The CDR3 extends over 15 amino acids. Looked up from germline, CDR1 is MDHEN and CDR2 is SYDVKM. The junction had 5 bases not matched to a gene; V was cut back by 4 bases and J by 2 bases. For the CDR3, the DNA is TGTGCCAGCAGTTCCCCCGGGACAGGGGCCTACGAGCAGTACTTC. This gives the protein CASSSPGTGAYEQYF.

CDR3 bases: TGTGCCAGCAGCTTAGGCGGGAAAGAGACCCAGTACTTC. Amino acids: CASSLGGKETQYF. The chain couples TRBV7-2 to TRBJ2-5; a possible D gene is TRBD2 (6 bases). The CDR3 contains 13 residues. V lost 1 base to trimming and J lost 3 bases, with 6 bases between them. Germline V CDR1 and CDR2: SGHTA, FQGNSA.

The chain joins TRBV30 to TRBJ1-2; perhaps TRBD1 as D (5 bases). The germline V gene has CDR1 GTSNPN and CDR2 SVGIG (reference sequence). Between the trimmed V and J ends, which lost 0 bases and 4 bases, there was a span of 12 bases. The CDR3 is made up of 14 amino acids. The CDR3 DNA reads as TGTGCCTGGAGTGTTCAGGGCAGCGTCTATGGCTACACCTTC. Protein product: CAWSVQGSVYGYTF.

This clone was seen only a few times. The chain is built from TRBV12-2 and TRBJ1-6; TRBD1 is the table's D call and was not checked against the DNA. TRBV12-2 is described as a pseudogene. This CDR3 has 19 residues. CDR3 nucleotide sequence: TGTGCAAGTCGCTTAATTCTCGGACAGGGCCCCTACTATAATTCACCCCTCCACTTT. This encodes CASRLILGQGPYYNSPLHF.

The CDR3: CASSDPGQGYTEAFF. CDR3 DNA sequence: TGTGCCAGCAGTGACCCGGGACAGGGTTACACTGAAGCTTTCTTT. The chain has TRBV28 and TRBJ1-1, with 9 bases that match TRBD1. V lost 5 bases and J lost 3; bases outside the gene matches: 7. Germline loops: CDR1 MDHEN, CDR2 SYDVKM. This CDR3 comprises 15 residues.

This clone was seen a handful of times. J is TRBJ2-1 and V is TRBV29-1, with TRBD1 identical over 7 bases. The CDR3 has 14 amino acids. Germline V gene lookup returns CDR1 SQVTM and CDR2 ANQGSEA. V gave up 1 base and J gave up 4 bases; unmatched junction bases: 4. The CDR3 here is CSVEGRDSYNEQFF. The CDR3 DNA reads TGCAGCGTTGAAGGTCGGGACAGTTACAATGAGCAGTTCTTC.

J is TRBJ1-1 and V is TRBV5-1; D is possibly TRBD1 (6 bases). The CDR3 spans 14 residues. CDR1 is SGHRS and CDR2 is YFSETQ in the germline V gene. V gave up 4 bases and J gave up 7 bases, with 17 bases separating them. CDR3 in DNA: TGCGCCAGCAGCCCCGGGGACAATAATTATGAAGCTTTCTTT. It specifies CASSPGDNNYEAFF.

The chain combines TRBV27 with TRBJ2-3; TRBD2 aligns across 8 bases. The V segment lost 1 base and the J segment 3 bases; nucleotides outside the gene matches: 6. The CDR3 extends over 16 amino acids. Germline CDR1 and CDR2: MNHEY and SMNVEV (reference sequence). CDR3 sequence: CASSLYGGDVTDTQYF. CDR3 sequence (DNA): TGTGCCAGCAGTTTATACGGGGGGGACGTGACAGATACGCAGTATTTT.

The chain is built from TRBV11-2 and TRBJ2-1; TRBD1 aligns across 10 bases. In germline, CDR1 is SGHAT, CDR2 FQNNGV. Trimming took 5 bases from V and 7 from J; bases not matched to a gene: 11. The CDR3 runs 16 residues. CDR3 bases: TGTGCCAGCAGCCTATACCGGGACAGGGGATGGAATGAGCAGTTCTTC. Its translation: CASSLYRDRGWNEQFF.

This clone was detected only a few times. The chain couples TRBV4-3 to TRBJ2-3; D is ambiguous. V shed 3 bases and J shed 4 bases, with 11 bases lying between them. The CDR3 sequence is 14 residues long. Germline V gene lookup returns CDR1 LGHNA and CDR2 YSLEER. The DNA for the CDR3 is TGCGCCAGCAGCCAGCAAACCGGGTCAGATACGCAGTATTTT. This encodes CASSQQTGSDTQYF.

V gene TRBV27 combines with J gene TRBJ1-1; D remains ambiguous. Deletions cut 3 bases from V and 1 base from J, with 6 bases between. The V gene's germline CDR1 is MNHEY and CDR2 SMNVEV (reference sequence). This CDR3 is 13 amino acids long. The CDR3 DNA sequence: TGTGCCAGCAGTTTTAGACAGAACACTGAAGCTTTCTTT. Protein sequence: CASSFRQNTEAFF.

This clone was seen only a few times. The chain uses TRBV9 and TRBJ2-7; the match to TRBD2 covers 9 bases. This CDR3 has 15 residues. The V gene end was trimmed by 3 bases and the J gene end by 4 bases; junction bases not matched to a gene: 8. The germline gives CDR1 SGDLS, CDR2 YYNGEE. CDR3 sequence: CASSAKSSGVYEQYF. For the CDR3, the DNA is TGTGCCAGCAGCGCGAAGTCTAGCGGGGTTTACGAGCAGTACTTC.

The J gene is TRBJ2-2, the V gene TRBV28, with D possibly TRBD1 on 6 matching bases. This CDR3 is 15 amino acids long. The V gene's germline CDR1 is MDHEN and CDR2 SYDVKM. V lost 5 bases and J lost 2, with 12 bases in between. The CDR3 sequence: CASSQTGVNTGELFF. The CDR3 DNA reads as TGTGCCAGCAGTCAGACAGGAGTCAACACCGGGGAGCTGTTTTTT.

The table lists this clone with a few counts. The CDR3 coding sequence is TGCGCCAGCAGAAATATGGGGGGATTGGGATCTCCAGCCGGGGAGCTGTTTTTT. Its translation is CASRNMGGLGSPAGELFF. J is TRBJ2-2 and V is TRBV4-1, with a possible D match to TRBD2 (6 bases). The germline V gene encodes CDR1 MGHRA and CDR2 YSYEKL. This CDR3 is 18 amino acids long. V was pared by 6 bases and J by 6 bases, with 26 bases between.